What follows are 6 T cell receptor beta chains derived from one specimen sequenced in a study of cytomegalovirus exposure and HLA in healthy donors. The study ran its PCR with 60 Vbeta and 13 Jbeta primers. Using immunoSEQ multiplex PCR, the repertoire was profiled, and TCRdb retains in-frame clones only, with some absent. The sample lists 150,000 to 180,000 clones; 70% to 90% were seen once. Sequenced input: PBMCs. The source of these receptors is a woman aged 18-29 years in good health and CMV-seronegative.

V and J are TRBV9 and TRBJ1-5; 11 bases align to TRBD1. J gave up 5 bases and V 3 bases, and 4 bases lay outside the gene matches. The CDR3 is 15 amino acids. CDR1 is SGDLS and CDR2 is YYNGEE in the germline V gene. CDR3 residues: CASSEGQGVYQPQHF. CDR3 nucleotide sequence: TGTGCCAGCAGCGAGGGACAGGGGGTTTATCAGCCCCAGCATTTT. Using reference TRBV9 and TRBJ1-5 for the parts outside the CDR3, the full variable domain is DSGVTQTPKHLITATGQRVTLRCSPRSGDLSVYWYQQSLDQGLQFLIQYYNGEERAKGNILERFSAQQFPDLHSELNLSSLELGDSALYFCASSEGQGVYQPQHFGDGTRLSIL.

The chain links TRBV28 to TRBJ2-1; D call uncertain. Germline loops: CDR1 MDHEN, CDR2 SYDVKM. The CDR3 loop spans 13 amino acids. The ends were cut back, 6 bases at V and 5 bases at J, with 11 bases in the middle. This CDR3 reads CASSPPEDNEQFF. CDR3 bases: TGTGCCAGCAGCCCTCCCGAGGACAATGAGCAGTTCTTC.

The chain combines TRBV5-8 with TRBJ2-2, with D perhaps TRBD2 (6 bases). Trimming removed 6 bases from V and 4 bases from J, with 13 bases in between. The CDR3 runs to 14 residues. Germline loops: CDR1 SGHTS, CDR2 YDEGEE. CDR3 DNA: TGTGCCAGCATTGAGACCGGGGGCACCGGGGAGCTGTTTTTT. Translated, it gives CASIETGGTGELFF.

This clone has only a few counts. This chain uses TRBV9 with TRBJ2-2; 8 positions match TRBD1. The ends lost 6 bases at V and 4 bases at J; junction bases unmatched: 8. Per germline, CDR1 SGDLS and CDR2 YYNGEE. CDR3 size: 15 residues. The CDR3, as DNA: TGTGCCAGCATCGTGAACAGGGGGGCCACCGGGGAGCTGTTTTTT. Translation: CASIVNRGATGELFF.

The chain combines TRBV9 with TRBJ2-5; weak D call: TRBD1 (6 bases). CDR3 length: 14 amino acids. Looked up from germline, CDR1 is SGDLS and CDR2 is YYNGEE. With 2 bases removed from V and 4 bases from J, the gap between germline ends came to 12 bases. The chain's CDR3 is CASSVQGLSETQYF. DNA for the CDR3: TGTGCCAGCAGCGTTCAGGGGTTGTCAGAGACCCAGTACTTC.

This chain links TRBV28 with TRBJ2-7, with TRBD1 identical over 9 bases. Trimming removed 5 bases from V and 6 bases from J; junction bases left unmatched: 14. The CDR3 length is 16 residues. Germline V CDR1 and CDR2: MDHEN, SYDVKM. The CDR3, as DNA: TGTGCCAGCAGTCCAGACGGGGGGACAGGGAAGGCCGAGCAGTACTTC. This codes for CASSPDGGTGKAEQYF.